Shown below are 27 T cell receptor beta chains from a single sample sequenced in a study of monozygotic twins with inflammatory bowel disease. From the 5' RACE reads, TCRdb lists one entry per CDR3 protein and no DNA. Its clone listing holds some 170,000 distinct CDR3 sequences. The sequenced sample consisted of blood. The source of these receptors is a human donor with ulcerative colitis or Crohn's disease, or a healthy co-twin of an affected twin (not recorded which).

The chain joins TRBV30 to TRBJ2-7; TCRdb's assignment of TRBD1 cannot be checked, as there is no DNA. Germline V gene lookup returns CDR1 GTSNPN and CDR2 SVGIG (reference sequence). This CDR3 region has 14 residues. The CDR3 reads CAWSVGGFSYKQYF.

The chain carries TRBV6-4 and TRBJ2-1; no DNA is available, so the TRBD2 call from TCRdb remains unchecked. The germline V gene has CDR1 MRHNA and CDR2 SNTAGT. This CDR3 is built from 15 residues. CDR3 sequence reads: CASSEGTSGNNEQFF.

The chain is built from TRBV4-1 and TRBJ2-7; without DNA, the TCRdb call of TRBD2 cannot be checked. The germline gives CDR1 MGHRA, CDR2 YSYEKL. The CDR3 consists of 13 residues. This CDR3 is CASSQAGGGEQYF.

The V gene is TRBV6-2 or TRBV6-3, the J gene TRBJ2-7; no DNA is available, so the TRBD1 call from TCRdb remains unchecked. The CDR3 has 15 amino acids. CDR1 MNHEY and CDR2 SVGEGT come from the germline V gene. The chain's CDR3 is CASTTGGGNYYEQYF.

CDR3 protein: CASSLVHVRETQYF. This chain uses TRBV11-2 with TRBJ2-5. This CDR3 is 14 amino acids long. The germline CDR1 and CDR2 sequences are SGHAT and FQNNGV.

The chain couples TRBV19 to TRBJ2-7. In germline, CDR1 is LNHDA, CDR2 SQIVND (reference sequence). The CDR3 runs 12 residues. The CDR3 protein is CASSIGGYEQYF. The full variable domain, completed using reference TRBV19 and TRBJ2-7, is DGGITQSPKYLFRKEGQNVTLSCEQNLNHDAMYWYRQDPGQGLRLIYYSQIVNDFQKGDIAEGYSVSREKKESFPLTVTSAQKNPTAFYLCASSIGGYEQYFGPGTRLTVT.

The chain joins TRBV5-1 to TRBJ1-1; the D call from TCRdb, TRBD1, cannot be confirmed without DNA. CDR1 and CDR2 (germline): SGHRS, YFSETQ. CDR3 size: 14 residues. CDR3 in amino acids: CASTPWEEGTEAFF.

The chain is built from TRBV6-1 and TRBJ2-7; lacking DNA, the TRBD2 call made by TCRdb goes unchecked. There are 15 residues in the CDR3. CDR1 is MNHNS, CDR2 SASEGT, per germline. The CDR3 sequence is CASSGWTSGSDEQYF.

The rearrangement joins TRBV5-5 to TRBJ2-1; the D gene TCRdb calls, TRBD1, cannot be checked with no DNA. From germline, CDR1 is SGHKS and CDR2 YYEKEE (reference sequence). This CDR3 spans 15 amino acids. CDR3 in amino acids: CASSPSPGVYNEQFF.

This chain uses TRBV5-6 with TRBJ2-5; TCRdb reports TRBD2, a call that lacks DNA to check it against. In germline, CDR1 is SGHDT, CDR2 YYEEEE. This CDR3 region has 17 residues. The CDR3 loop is CASSSGLAGTRRETQYF.

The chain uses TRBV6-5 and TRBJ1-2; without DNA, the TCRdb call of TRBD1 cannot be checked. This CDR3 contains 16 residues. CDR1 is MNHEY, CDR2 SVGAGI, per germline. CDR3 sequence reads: CASSYLGDRANYGYTF.

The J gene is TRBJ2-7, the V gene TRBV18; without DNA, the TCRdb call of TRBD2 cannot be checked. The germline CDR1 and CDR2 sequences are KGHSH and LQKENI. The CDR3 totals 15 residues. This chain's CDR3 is CASSPGSGGAYEQYF.

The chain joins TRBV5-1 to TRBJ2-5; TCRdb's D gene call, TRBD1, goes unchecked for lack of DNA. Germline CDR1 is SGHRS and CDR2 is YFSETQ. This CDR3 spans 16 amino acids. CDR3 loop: CASSPLGRGFQETQYF.

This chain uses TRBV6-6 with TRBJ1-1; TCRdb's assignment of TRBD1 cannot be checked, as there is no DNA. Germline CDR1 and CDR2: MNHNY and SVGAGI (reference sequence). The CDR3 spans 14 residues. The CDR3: CASSYSQGNTEAFF.

Here the CDR3 reads CASATDKSYGYTF. The rearrangement joins TRBV6-2 or TRBV6-3 to TRBJ1-2; TCRdb's D call, TRBD1, is unchecked because there is no DNA. There are 13 residues in the CDR3. Per germline, CDR1 MNHEY and CDR2 SVGEGT.

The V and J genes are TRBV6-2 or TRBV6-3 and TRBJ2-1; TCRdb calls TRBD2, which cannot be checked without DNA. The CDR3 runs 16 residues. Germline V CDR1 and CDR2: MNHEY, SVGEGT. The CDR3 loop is CASSDPSGSLPNEQFF.

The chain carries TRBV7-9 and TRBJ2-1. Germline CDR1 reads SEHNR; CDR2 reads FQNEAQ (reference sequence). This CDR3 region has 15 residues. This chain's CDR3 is CASSLGRIYYNEQFF.

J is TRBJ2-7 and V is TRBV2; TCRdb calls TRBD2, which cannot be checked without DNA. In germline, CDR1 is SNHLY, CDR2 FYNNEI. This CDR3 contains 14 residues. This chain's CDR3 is CASGEVREVDEQYF.

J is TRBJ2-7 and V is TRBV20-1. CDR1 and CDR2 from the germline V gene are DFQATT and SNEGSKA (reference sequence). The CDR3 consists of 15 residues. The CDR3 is CSARDRVRSTYEQYF.

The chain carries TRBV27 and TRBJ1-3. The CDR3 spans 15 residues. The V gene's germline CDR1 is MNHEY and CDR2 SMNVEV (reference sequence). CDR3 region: CASSLGQGSGNTIYF.

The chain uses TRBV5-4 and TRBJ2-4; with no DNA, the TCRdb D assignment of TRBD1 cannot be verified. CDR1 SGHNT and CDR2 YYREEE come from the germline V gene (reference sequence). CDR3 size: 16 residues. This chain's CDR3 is CASSSGTELAKNIQYF.

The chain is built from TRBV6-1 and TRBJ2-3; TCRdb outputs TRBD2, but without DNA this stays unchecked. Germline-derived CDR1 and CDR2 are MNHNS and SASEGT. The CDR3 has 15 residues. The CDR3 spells CASSLLAEYTDTQYF.

CDR3 region: CASTRDRANYGYTF. V usage is TRBV5-1 and J usage is TRBJ1-2; TCRdb lists TRBD1, though no DNA is available to test this call. Germline V CDR1 and CDR2: SGHRS, YFSETQ. The CDR3 covers 14 residues.

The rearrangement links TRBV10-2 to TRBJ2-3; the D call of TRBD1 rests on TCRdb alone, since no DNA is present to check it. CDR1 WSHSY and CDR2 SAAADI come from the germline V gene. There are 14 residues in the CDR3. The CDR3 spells CASTFGGSTDTQYF.

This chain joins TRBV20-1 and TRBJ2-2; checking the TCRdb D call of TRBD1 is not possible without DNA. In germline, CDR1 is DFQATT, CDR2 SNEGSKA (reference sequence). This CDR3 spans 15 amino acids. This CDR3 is CSARRRGLDTGELFF.

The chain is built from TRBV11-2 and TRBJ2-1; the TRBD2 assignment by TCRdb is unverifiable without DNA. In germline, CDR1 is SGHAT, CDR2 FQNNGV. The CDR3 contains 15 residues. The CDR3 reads CASFPARRGGSEQFF.

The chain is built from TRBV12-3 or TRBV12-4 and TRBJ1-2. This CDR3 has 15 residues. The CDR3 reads CASSLNVGWGYGYTF.